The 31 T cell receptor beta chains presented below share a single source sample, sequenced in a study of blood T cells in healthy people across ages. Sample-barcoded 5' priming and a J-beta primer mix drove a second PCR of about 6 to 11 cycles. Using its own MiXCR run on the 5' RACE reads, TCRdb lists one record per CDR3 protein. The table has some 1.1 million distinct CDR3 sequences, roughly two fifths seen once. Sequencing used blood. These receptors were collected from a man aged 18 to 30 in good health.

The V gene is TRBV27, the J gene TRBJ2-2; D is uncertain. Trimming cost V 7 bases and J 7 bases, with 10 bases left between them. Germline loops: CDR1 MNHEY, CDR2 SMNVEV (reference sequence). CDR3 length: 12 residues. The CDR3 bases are TGTGCCAGCACCACGATCGGCGGGGAGCTGTTTTTT. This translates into CASTTIGGELFF.

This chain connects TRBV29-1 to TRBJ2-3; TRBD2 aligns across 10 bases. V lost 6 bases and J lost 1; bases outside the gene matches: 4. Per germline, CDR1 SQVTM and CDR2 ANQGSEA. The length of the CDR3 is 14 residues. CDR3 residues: CSVVAGGRTDTQYF. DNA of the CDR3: TGCAGCGTCGTAGCGGGGGGACGCACAGATACGCAGTATTTT.

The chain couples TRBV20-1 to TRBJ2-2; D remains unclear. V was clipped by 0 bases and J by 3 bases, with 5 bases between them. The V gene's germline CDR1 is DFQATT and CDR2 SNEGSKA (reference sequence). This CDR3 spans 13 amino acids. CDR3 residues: CSAREGHTGELFF. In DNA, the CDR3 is TGCAGTGCTAGAGAAGGTCACACCGGGGAGCTGTTTTTT.

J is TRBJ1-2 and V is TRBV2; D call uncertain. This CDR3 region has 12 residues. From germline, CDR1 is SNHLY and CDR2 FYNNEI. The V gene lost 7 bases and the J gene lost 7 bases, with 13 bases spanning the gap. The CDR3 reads CASMVPPSGYTF. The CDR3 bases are TGTGCCAGCATGGTCCCCCCGAGTGGCTACACCTTC.

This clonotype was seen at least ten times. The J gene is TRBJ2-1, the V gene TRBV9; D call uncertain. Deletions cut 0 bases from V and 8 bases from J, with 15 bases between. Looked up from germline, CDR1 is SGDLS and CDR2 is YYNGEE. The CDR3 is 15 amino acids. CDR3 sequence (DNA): TGTGCCAGCAGCGTAGGGCAGTCTCCATGGGATGAGCAGTTCTTC. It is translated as CASSVGQSPWDEQFF.

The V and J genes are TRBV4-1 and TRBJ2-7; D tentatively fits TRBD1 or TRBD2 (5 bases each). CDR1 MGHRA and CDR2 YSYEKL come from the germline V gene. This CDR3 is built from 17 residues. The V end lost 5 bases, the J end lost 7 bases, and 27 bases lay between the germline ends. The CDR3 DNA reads TGCGCCAGCAGCTCCATAACGGGACCCATAAGGGGCAATGAGCAGTACTTC. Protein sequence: CASSSITGPIRGNEQYF.

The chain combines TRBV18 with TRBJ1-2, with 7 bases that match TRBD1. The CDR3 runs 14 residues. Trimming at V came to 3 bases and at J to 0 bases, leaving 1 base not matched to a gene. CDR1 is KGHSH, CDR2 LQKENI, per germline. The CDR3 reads CASSPDRTNYGYTF. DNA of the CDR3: TGTGCCAGCTCACCGGACAGGACTAACTATGGCTACACCTTC.

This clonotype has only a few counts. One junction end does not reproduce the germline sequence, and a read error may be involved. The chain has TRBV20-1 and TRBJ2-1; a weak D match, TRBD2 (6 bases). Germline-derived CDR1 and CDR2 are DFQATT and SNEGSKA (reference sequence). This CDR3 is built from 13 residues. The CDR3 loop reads CSAPRDSDNEQFF. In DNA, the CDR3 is TGCAGTGCTCCCAGGGACTCCGACAATGAGCAGTTCTTC.

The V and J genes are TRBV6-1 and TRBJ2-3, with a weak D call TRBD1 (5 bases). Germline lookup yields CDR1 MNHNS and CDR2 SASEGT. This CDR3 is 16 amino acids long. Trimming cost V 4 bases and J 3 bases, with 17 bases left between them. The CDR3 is CASSVAWIRQTDTQYF. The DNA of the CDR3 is TGTGCCAGCAGTGTTGCCTGGATCCGACAGACAGATACGCAGTATTTT.

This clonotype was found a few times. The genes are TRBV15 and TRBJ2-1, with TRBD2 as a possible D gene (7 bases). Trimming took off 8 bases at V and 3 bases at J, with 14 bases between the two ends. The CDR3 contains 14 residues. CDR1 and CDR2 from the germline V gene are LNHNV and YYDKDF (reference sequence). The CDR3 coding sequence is TGTGCCACCGAGAGGGGGGGACTCTACAATGAGCAGTTCTTC. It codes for CATERGGLYNEQFF.

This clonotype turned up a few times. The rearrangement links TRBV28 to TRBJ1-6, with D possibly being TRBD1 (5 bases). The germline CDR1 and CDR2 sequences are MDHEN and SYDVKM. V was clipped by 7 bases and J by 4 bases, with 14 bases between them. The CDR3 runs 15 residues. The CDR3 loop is CASKSGTMYNSPLHF. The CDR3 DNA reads TGTGCCAGCAAGTCAGGGACGATGTATAATTCACCCCTCCACTTT.

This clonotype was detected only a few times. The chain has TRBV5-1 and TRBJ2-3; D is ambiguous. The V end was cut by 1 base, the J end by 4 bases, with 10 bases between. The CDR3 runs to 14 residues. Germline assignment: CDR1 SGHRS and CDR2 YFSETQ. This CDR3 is CASSLLLMADTQYF. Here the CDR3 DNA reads TGCGCCAGCAGCTTGTTGCTTATGGCAGATACGCAGTATTTT.

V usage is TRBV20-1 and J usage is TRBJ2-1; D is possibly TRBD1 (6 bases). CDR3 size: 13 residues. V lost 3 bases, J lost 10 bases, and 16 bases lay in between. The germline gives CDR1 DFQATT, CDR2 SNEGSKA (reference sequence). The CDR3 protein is CSASRGRGCEQFF. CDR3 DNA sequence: TGCAGTGCTAGTAGGGGCAGGGGATGCGAGCAGTTCTTC.

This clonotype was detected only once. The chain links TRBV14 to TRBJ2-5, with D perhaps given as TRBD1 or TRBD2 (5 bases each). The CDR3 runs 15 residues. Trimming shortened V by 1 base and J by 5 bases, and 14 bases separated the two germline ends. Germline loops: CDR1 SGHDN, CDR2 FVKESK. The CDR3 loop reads CASSQVGRLRETQYF. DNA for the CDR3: TGTGCCAGCAGCCAAGTGGGACGGCTTCGGGAGACCCAGTACTTC. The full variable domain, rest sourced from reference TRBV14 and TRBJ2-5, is EAGVTQFPSHSVIEKGQTVTLRCDPISGHDNLYWYRRVMGKEIKFLLHFVKESKQDESGMPNNRFLAERTGGTYSTLKVQPAELEDSGVYFCASSQVGRLRETQYFGPGTRLLVL.

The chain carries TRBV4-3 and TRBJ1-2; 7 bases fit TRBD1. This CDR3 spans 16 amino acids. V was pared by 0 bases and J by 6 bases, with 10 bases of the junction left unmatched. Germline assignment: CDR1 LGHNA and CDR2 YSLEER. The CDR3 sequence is CASSQEQGFTGNGYTF. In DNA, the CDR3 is TGCGCCAGCAGCCAAGAACAGGGGTTCACTGGAAATGGCTACACCTTC.

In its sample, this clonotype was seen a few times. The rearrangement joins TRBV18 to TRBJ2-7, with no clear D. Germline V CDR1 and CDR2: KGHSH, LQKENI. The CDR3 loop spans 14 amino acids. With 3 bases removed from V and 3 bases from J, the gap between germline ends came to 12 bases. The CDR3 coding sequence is TGTGCCAGCTCACCCATTGGCCTGCGCTACGAGCAGTACTTC. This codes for CASSPIGLRYEQYF.

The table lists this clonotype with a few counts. CDR3 nucleotides: TGTGCCAGCACCAATCTGGGGGAGACCCAGTACTTC. Protein sequence: CASTNLGETQYF. The chain uses TRBV3-1 and TRBJ2-5; no definite D call. Germline CDR1 reads LGHDT; CDR2 reads YNNKEL (reference sequence). The V end lost 7 bases, the J end lost 5 bases, and 11 bases lay between the germline ends. This CDR3 comprises 12 residues.

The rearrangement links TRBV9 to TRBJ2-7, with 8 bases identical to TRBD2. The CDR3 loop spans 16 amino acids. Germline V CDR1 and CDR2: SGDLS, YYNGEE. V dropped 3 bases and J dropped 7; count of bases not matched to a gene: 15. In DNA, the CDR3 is TGTGCCAGCAGCGCGGGGGGGGCTAGCAGGGGCAATGAGCAGTACTTC. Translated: CASSAGGASRGNEQYF.

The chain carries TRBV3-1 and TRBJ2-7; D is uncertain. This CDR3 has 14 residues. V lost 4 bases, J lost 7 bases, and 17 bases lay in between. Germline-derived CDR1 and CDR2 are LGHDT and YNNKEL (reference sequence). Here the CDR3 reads CASSPQSFDNEQYF. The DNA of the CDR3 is TGTGCCAGCAGCCCTCAATCGTTCGACAATGAGCAGTACTTC.

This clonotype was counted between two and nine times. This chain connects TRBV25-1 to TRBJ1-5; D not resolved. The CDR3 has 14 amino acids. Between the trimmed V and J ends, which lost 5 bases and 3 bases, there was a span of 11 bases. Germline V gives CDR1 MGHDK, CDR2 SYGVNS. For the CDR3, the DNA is TGTGCCAGCAGTACGGGGAGGGTCAATCAGCCCCAGCATTTT. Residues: CASSTGRVNQPQHF.

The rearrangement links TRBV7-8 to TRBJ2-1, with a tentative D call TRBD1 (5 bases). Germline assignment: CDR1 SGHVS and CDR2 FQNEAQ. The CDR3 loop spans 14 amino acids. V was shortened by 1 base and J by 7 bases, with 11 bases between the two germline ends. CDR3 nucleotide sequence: TGTGCCAGCAGCTTAGTTGGGGCCGGTAATGAGCAGTTCTTC. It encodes CASSLVGAGNEQFF.

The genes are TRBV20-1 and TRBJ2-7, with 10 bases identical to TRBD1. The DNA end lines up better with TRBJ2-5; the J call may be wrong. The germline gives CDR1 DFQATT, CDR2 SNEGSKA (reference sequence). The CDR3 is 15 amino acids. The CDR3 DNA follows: TGCAGTGCTAGGAGAGACCGGGACAGGGGACAGACCCAGTACTTC. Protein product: CSARRDRDRGQTQYF.

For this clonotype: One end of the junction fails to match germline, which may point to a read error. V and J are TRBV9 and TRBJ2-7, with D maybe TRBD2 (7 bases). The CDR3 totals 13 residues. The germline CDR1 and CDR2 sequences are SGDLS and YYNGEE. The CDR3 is CASSGGGDYERYF. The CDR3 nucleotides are TGTGCCAGCAGCGGAGGGGGGGACTACGAGCGGTACTTC. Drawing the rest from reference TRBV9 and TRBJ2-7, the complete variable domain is DSGVTQTPKHLITATGQRVTLRCSPRSGDLSVYWYQQSLDQGLQFLIQYYNGEERAKGNILERFSAQQFPDLHSELNLSSLELGDSALYFCASSGGGDYERYFGPGTRLTVT.

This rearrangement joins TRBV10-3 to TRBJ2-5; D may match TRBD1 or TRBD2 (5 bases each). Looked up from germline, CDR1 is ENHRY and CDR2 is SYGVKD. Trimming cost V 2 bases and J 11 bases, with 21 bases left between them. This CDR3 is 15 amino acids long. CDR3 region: CAISENGAVFNEQYF. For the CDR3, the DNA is TGTGCCATCAGTGAGAACGGGGCGGTCTTCAATGAGCAGTACTTC.

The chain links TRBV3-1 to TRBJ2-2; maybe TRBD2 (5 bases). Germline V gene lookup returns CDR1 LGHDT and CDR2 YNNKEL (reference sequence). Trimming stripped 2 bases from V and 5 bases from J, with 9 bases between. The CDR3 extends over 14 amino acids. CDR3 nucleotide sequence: TGTGCCAGCAGCCAATGGGAGATTACCGGGGAGCTGTTTTTT. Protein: CASSQWEITGELFF.

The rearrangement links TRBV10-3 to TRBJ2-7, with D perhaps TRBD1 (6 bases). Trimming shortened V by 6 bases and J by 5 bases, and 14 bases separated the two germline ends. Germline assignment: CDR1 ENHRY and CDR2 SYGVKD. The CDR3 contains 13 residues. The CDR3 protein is CAIRKGGHNEQYF. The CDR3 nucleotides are TGTGCCATCAGAAAAGGGGGTCACAACGAGCAGTACTTC.

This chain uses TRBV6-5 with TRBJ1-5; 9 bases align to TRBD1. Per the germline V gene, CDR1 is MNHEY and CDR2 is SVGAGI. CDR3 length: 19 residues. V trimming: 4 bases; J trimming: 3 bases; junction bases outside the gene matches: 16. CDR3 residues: CASSSTHTTGGPNNQPQHF. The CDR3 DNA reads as TGTGCCAGCAGTTCCACCCATACTACAGGGGGCCCCAACAATCAGCCCCAGCATTTT.

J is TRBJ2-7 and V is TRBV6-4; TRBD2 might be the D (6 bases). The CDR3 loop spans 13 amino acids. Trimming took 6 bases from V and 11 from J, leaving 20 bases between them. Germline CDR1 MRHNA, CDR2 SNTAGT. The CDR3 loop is CASSEGPKTSKYF. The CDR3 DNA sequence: TGTGCCAGCAGCGAGGGCCCGAAGACTAGTAAGTACTTC.

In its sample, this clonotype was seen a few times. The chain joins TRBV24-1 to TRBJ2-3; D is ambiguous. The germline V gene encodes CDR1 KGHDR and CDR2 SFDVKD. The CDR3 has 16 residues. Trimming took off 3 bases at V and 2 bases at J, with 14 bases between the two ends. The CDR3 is CATSDRAARHTDTQYF. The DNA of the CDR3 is TGTGCCACCAGTGATAGGGCGGCCCGCCACACAGATACGCAGTATTTT.

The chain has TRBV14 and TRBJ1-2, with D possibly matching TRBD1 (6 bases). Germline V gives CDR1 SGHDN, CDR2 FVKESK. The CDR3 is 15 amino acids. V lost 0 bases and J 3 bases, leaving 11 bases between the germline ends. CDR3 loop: CASSQDGGAYYGYTF. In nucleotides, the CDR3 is TGTGCCAGCAGCCAAGACGGGGGCGCCTACTATGGCTACACCTTC.

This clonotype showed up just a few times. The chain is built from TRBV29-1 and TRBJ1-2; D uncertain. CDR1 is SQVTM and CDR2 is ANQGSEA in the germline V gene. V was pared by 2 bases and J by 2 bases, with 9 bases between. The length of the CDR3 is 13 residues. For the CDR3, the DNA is TGCAGCGTTGAAATGGACGGCAACTATGGCTACACCTTC. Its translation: CSVEMDGNYGYTF.